This TCR beta chain was found in a study of human T cells and chemical hapten exposure. On the study more broadly: Skin on the upper inner arm, approximately 2 cm by approximately 2 cm in size, was sensitized with 2% DPC. Throughout the approximately 25-week study, diphenylcyclopropenone was applied weekly to the patients' scalps.

The V gene's germline CDR1 is WNHNN and CDR2 SYGVQD (reference sequence). The CDR3 is 15 amino acids. Between the trimmed V and J ends, which lost 9 bases and 3 bases, there was a span of 21 bases. Time point here: pre-sensitization, week 0. Described treatment: therapeutic diphenylcyclopropenone sensitization with weekly scalp DPC. Blood draws came before every patch-test application. Individual cDNA molecules had unique molecular identifiers attached to them by the library. Using its own MiXCR run on the RACE reads, TCRdb lists one record per CDR3 protein. The table shows 120,000 or so distinct CDR3 sequences, with about 13% occurring only once.

Here the sequenced sample was whole blood, taken in connection with sensitization to the hapten diphenylcyclopropenone (DPC). The V call is TRBV10-1, the J call TRBJ2-7; D possibly corresponds to TRBD1 (6 bases). The TCR originated in a woman between 18 and 30 years old with alopecia areata. Some clones in this sample may be carry-over from other donors' samples. The CDR3 region is CARNQPGHRYYEQYF. The CDR3 DNA follows: TGCGCCAGGAACCAACCGGGACATCGTTACTACGAGCAGTACTTC.